This T cell receptor (beta chain) was found in a study of T-cell reconstitution after alpha-beta-depleted transplantation in children. This clonotype was found many times. The CDR3 has 14 amino acids. Germline V lookup: CDR1 LGHNA, CDR2 YNFKEQ. V gave up 0 bases and J gave up 9 bases, with 12 bases separating them. Preparation of the TCRbeta library involved a method that used unique molecular identifiers. Each CDR3 protein gets one entry after TCRdb re-called the PCR reads with MiXCR. The sample holds more than 90,000 distinct CDR3 sequences; 8% to 9% are singletons and the top ten take over 6%. Sequencing was performed on PBMCs from the stem cell graft donor, taken from the stem cell graft. The TCR comes from a human donor who donated a stem cell graft to a child with congenital amegakaryocytic thrombocytopenia. The V gene is TRBV4-2, the J gene TRBJ2-1; a weak D match, TRBD1 (5 bases). The DNA of the CDR3 is TGTGCCAGCAGCCAAGAAAGAAGTGACAGTGAGCAGTTCTTC. Its translation: CASSQERSDSEQFF.